These 18 T cell receptor beta chains originate from one sample sequenced in a study of T cells in Graves' hyperthyroidism and ophthalmopathy. TCR beta CDR3 region amplification was performed from RNA transcripts. Researchers ran a first-round RT-PCR on the TCR CDR3 using the HTBI primer set. In TCRdb, the multiplex PCR reads were re-called with MiXCR into one record per CDR3 protein. The repertoire holds 500,000 to 650,000 distinct CDR3 sequences, with 15% to 20% as singletons. Material for sequencing was blood. These receptors were obtained from a man aged 40-49 years with Graves' ophthalmopathy.

This clonotype showed up many times. The chain joins TRBV2 to TRBJ1-6, with D possibly matching TRBD1 (6 bases). The V gene's germline CDR1 is SNHLY and CDR2 FYNNEI. V lost 2 bases to trimming and J lost 10 bases, with 12 bases between them. The CDR3 contains 14 residues. The CDR3 bases are TGTGCCAGCAGTGAATACAGGGTCGGATCACCCCTCCACTTT. It is translated as CASSEYRVGSPLHF.

This clonotype was detected many times. CDR3 amino acids: CASCFNFNTEAFF. The DNA for the CDR3 is TGTGCCAGCTGCTTTAACTTCAACACTGAAGCTTTCTTT. The rearrangement joins TRBV27 to TRBJ1-1; D gene unclear. CDR3 length equals 13 residues. V lost 8 bases and J 2 bases, leaving 12 bases between the germline ends. CDR1 is MNHEY and CDR2 is SMNVEV in the germline V gene (reference sequence).

This clonotype was counted a few times. The chain carries TRBV19 and TRBJ2-5; 8 nucleotides align to TRBD2. The CDR3 contains 18 residues. V shed 0 bases and J 0 bases; nucleotides not matched to a gene: 9. In germline, CDR1 is LNHDA, CDR2 SQIVND (reference sequence). In DNA, the CDR3 is TGTGCCAGTAGTATAGATCACGGGGGGGCCCAGTACCAAGAGACCCAGTACTTC. This translates into CASSIDHGGAQYQETQYF.

There are many counts of this clonotype. This rearrangement joins TRBV20-1 to TRBJ2-1; possibly TRBD2 for D (6 bases). Germline V gene data show CDR1 as DFQATT and CDR2 as SNEGSKA (reference sequence). Deletions cut 6 bases from V and 0 bases from J, with 12 bases between. The CDR3 sequence is 14 residues long. The chain's CDR3 is CSAVGLLSYNEQFF. The CDR3 DNA is TGCAGTGCGGTGGGACTGCTCTCCTACAATGAGCAGTTCTTC.

The rearrangement links TRBV12-3 or TRBV12-4 to TRBJ2-1, with 8 bases lining up with TRBD2. The CDR3 spans 17 residues. The trim removed 7 bases at V and 0 bases at J, leaving 11 bases unmatched. CDR3 residues: CASTPQIAGSSYNEQFF. The CDR3 bases are TGTGCCAGCACCCCTCAAATAGCGGGAAGCTCCTACAATGAGCAGTTCTTC.

The rearrangement uses TRBV30 and TRBJ2-4; D perhaps matches TRBD2 (6 bases). The germline V gene encodes CDR1 GTSNPN and CDR2 SVGIG (reference sequence). This CDR3 region has 14 residues. The V end lost 4 bases, the J end lost 2 bases, and 12 bases lay between the germline ends. This CDR3 is CAWTIGGTKNIQYF. Here the CDR3 DNA reads TGTGCCTGGACCATAGGAGGGACCAAAAACATTCAGTACTTC.

This clonotype was detected a few times. The gene calls are TRBV29-1 and TRBJ2-2; possible D gene TRBD1, 6 bases. Trimming left V 4 bases short and J 2 bases short, with 11 bases between. The CDR3 length is 14 residues. Looked up from germline, CDR1 is SQVTM and CDR2 is ANQGSEA. CDR3 residues: CSVGWGPNTGELFF. The CDR3 region has the DNA TGCAGCGTTGGATGGGGGCCTAACACCGGGGAGCTGTTTTTT.

This clonotype was observed many times. V usage is TRBV11-2 and J usage is TRBJ2-3, with D perhaps being TRBD1 or TRBD2 (5 bases each). Germline CDR1 SGHAT, CDR2 FQNNGV. The CDR3 extends over 16 amino acids. Trimming took off 4 bases at V and 3 bases at J, with 17 bases between the two ends. This CDR3 is CASSSGTGTATDTQYF. Here the CDR3 DNA reads TGTGCCAGCAGCTCAGGAACCGGGACGGCAACAGATACGCAGTATTTT.

This clonotype appeared a few times. The rearrangement joins TRBV18 to TRBJ1-2; D is ambiguous. The germline V and J ends were trimmed by 10 bases and 5 bases, with 20 bases remaining between them. The V gene's germline CDR1 is KGHSH and CDR2 LQKENI. CDR3 length: 14 residues. DNA for the CDR3: TGTGCCACCACTTCGGAGGCCCGTGTGTATGGCTACACCTTC. Protein product: CATTSEARVYGYTF.

This clonotype was counted at least ten times. V gene TRBV20-1 combines with J gene TRBJ2-2, with TRBD2 identical over 7 bases. The V gene end was trimmed by 2 bases and the J gene end by 7 bases; junction bases not matched to a gene: 10. This CDR3 has 15 residues. Germline CDR1 DFQATT, CDR2 SNEGSKA (reference sequence). CDR3 DNA: TGCAGTGCTAGACGGAGCGGGATGCTTGGCGGGGAGCTGTTTTTT. Translating it yields CSARRSGMLGGELFF.

This clonotype has more than one count but fewer than ten. In DNA form, the CDR3 reads TGTGCCAGCAGCCGACTAGCGGGAGGGATCAACACCGGGGAGCTGTTTTTT. Amino acid sequence: CASSRLAGGINTGELFF. The chain is built from TRBV7-8 and TRBJ2-2; 14 positions match TRBD2. The CDR3 sequence is 17 residues long. The J segment lost 2 bases and the V segment lost 5 bases, leaving 4 bases of the junction unmatched. Germline loops: CDR1 SGHVS, CDR2 FQNEAQ.

Ten or more counts support this clonotype. The J gene is TRBJ2-2, the V gene TRBV18; D uncertain. CDR3 length: 13 residues. CDR1 is KGHSH and CDR2 is LQKENI in the germline V gene. Between the trimmed V and J ends, which lost 0 bases and 9 bases, there was a span of 8 bases. This CDR3 is CASSPPGIRELFF. The CDR3 DNA reads as TGTGCCAGCTCACCACCCGGTATCAGGGAGCTGTTTTTT.

This sequence joins TRBV7-8 and TRBJ1-5; 8 bases agree with TRBD1. The CDR3 is made up of 14 amino acids. The junction had 7 bases not matched to a gene; V was cut back by 6 bases and J by 6 bases. Germline-derived CDR1 and CDR2 are SGHVS and FQNEAQ. CDR3 in DNA: TGTGCCAGCAGTCCACAGGGGGTGGCTCAGCCCCAGCATTTT. It yields the protein CASSPQGVAQPQHF.

This clonotype was counted between two and nine times. The chain joins TRBV2 to TRBJ2-1, with 13 bases matching TRBD2. Trimming took 6 bases from V and 9 from J; bases not matched to a gene: 8. CDR1 SNHLY and CDR2 FYNNEI come from the germline V gene. The CDR3 consists of 15 residues. This CDR3 reads CASSRTSGSLSEQFF. CDR3 DNA: TGTGCCAGCAGCAGGACTAGCGGGAGCTTGAGTGAGCAGTTCTTC.

The V gene is TRBV6-5, the J gene TRBJ2-1; tentatively, D is TRBD2 (5 bases). CDR3 length: 15 residues. From germline, CDR1 is MNHEY and CDR2 SVGAGI. The V end was cut by 0 bases, the J end by 8 bases, with 14 bases between. CDR3 nucleotides: TGTGCCAGCAGTTACTCGAATCGGAGGAACGATGAGCAGTTCTTC. Translated: CASSYSNRRNDEQFF.

This clonotype was seen many times. The rearrangement joins TRBV28 to TRBJ2-7, with D tentatively TRBD1 (7 bases). Germline assignment: CDR1 MDHEN and CDR2 SYDVKM. V shed 2 bases and J shed 0 bases, with 17 bases lying between them. CDR3 length: 17 amino acids. Here the CDR3 DNA reads TGTGCCAGCAGTTTAGGCAGGGGGGTTAACGCCTCCTACGAGCAGTACTTC. Encoded protein: CASSLGRGVNASYEQYF.

This clonotype was seen more than once but under ten times. The chain combines TRBV5-1 with TRBJ1-2; 9 positions agree with TRBD1. Trimming removed 8 bases from V and 3 bases from J; junction bases left unmatched: 11. Germline V gene data show CDR1 as SGHRS and CDR2 as YFSETQ. This CDR3 is built from 15 residues. DNA for the CDR3: TGCGCCAGTACCGGGACAGGGAATTCTTACTATGGCTACACCTTC. Protein sequence: CASTGTGNSYYGYTF.

The genes are TRBV6-2 or TRBV6-3 and TRBJ2-7; 7 bases match TRBD1. V dropped 3 bases and J dropped 4; count of bases not matched to a gene: 9. Germline CDR1 is MNHEY and CDR2 is SVGEGT. The CDR3 contains 15 residues. The CDR3: CASSYSRGRSYEQYF. CDR3 DNA sequence: TGTGCCAGCAGTTATTCCAGGGGGAGATCTTACGAGCAGTACTTC.